The clone carrying this TCR beta chain appeared a single time. Generated by immunoSEQ multiplex PCR, the TCRdb table keeps only in-frame clones and is missing some. The table shows about 180,000 clones, with around 85% occurring only once. This entry comes from a study of blood T cell repertoires in COVID-19. The sample consisted of peripheral blood. This TCR was recovered from a person aged 70 to 79 with COVID-19, enrolled during active disease.

CDR3 sequence (DNA): TGTGCCAGCAGTTCCTCCAATACAGGGTACAATCAGCCCCAGCATTTT. Protein: CASSSSNTGYNQPQHF. V and J are TRBV28 and TRBJ1-5, with a weak D call TRBD1 (6 bases). The CDR3 runs to 16 residues. The V end was cut by 4 bases, the J end by 3 bases, with 16 bases between. The germline gives CDR1 MDHEN, CDR2 SYDVKM.